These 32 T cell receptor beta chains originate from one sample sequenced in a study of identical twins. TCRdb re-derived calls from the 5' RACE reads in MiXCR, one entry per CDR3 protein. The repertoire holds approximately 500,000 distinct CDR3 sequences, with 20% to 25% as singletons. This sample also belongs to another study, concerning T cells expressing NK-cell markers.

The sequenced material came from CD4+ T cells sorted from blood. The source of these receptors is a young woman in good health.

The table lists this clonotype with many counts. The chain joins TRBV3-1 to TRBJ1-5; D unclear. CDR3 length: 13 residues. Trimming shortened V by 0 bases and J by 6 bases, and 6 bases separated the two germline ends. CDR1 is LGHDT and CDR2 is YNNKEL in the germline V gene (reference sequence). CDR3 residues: CASSQDLGQPQHF. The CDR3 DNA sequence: TGTGCCAGCAGCCAAGATCTGGGTCAGCCCCAGCATTTT.

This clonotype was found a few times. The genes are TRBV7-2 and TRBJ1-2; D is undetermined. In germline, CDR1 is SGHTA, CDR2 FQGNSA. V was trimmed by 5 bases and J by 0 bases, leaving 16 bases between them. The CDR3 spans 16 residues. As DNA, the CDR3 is TGTGCCAGCAGCCAAAACTCAGGATTCCCTAACTATGGCTACACCTTC. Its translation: CASSQNSGFPNYGYTF.

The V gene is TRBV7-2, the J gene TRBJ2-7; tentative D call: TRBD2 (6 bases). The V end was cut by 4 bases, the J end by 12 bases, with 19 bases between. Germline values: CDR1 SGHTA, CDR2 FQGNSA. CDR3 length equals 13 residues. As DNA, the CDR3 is TGTGCCAGCAGCTACCAGCCCCTCCGGGGGTGGTACTTC. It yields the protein CASSYQPLRGWYF.

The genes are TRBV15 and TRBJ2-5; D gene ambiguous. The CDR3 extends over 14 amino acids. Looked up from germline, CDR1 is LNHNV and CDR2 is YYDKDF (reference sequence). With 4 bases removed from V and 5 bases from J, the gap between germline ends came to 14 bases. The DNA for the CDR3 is TGTGCCACCAGCACCTGGGCCTCCAGGGAGACCCAGTACTTC. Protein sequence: CATSTWASRETQYF. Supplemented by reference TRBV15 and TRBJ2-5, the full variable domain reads DAMVIQNPRYQVTQFGKPVTLSCSQTLNHNVMYWYQQKSSQAPKLLFHYYDKDFNNEADTPDNFQSRRPNTSFCFLDIRSPGLGDTAMYLCATSTWASRETQYFGPGTRLLVL.

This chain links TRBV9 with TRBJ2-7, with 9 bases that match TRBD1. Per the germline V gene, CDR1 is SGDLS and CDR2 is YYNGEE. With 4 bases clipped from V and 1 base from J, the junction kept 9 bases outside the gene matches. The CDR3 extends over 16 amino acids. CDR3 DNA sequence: TGTGCCAGCAGCCCCCTAGGGGGACAGGGATCCTACGAGCAGTACTTC. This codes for CASSPLGGQGSYEQYF.

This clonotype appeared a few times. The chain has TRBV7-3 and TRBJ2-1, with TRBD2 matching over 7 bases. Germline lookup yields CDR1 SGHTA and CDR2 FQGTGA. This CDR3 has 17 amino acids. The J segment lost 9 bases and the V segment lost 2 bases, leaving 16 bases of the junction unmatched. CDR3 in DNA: TGTGCCAGCAGCTTAGCCCCCGGGGCGGGGGTCTTCAGTGAGCAGTTCTTC. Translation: CASSLAPGAGVFSEQFF.

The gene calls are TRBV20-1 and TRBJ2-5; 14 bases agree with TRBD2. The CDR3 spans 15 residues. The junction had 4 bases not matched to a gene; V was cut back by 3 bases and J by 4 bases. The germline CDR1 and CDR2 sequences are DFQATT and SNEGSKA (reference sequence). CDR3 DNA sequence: TGCAGTGCTAGCCCCGGGACTAGCGGGAGAGAGACCCAGTACTTC. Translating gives CSASPGTSGRETQYF.

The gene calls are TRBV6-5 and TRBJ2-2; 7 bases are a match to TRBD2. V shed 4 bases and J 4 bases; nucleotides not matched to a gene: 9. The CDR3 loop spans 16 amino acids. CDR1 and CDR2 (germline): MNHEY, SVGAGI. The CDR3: CASSFAGEFVTGELFF. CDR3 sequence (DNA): TGTGCCAGCAGTTTTGCGGGAGAATTTGTCACCGGGGAGCTGTTTTTT.

CDR3 sequence (DNA): TGCGCCAGCCTCTCAGGGACAGGCTTTACAGATACGCAGTATTTT. Its protein product is CASLSGTGFTDTQYF. The chain has TRBV4-1 and TRBJ2-3; 8 nucleotides align to TRBD1. Germline CDR1 is MGHRA and CDR2 is YSYEKL. CDR3 length equals 15 residues. V lost 8 bases and J lost 3; bases outside the gene matches: 10.

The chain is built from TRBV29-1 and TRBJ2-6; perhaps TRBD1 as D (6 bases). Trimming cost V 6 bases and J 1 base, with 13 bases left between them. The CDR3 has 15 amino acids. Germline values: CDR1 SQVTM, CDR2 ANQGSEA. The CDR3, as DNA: TGCAGCGTAGGAATGAGGGGGTCTGGGGCCAACGTCCTGACTTTC. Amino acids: CSVGMRGSGANVLTF.

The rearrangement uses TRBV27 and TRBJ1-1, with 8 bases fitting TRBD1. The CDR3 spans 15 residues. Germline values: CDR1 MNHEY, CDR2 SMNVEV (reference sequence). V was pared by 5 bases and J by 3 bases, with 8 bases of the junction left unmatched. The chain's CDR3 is CASSQTDRADTEAFF. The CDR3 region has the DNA TGTGCCAGCAGTCAGACGGACAGGGCGGACACTGAAGCTTTCTTT.

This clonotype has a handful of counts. The CDR3 reads CSATTGQSQPQHF. DNA of the CDR3: TGCAGTGCTACGACAGGGCAAAGCCAGCCCCAGCATTTT. The rearrangement uses TRBV20-1 and TRBJ1-5; 7 bases are shared with TRBD1. The CDR3 has 13 residues. V gave up 4 bases and J gave up 7 bases; unmatched junction bases: 7. The germline V gene encodes CDR1 DFQATT and CDR2 SNEGSKA (reference sequence).

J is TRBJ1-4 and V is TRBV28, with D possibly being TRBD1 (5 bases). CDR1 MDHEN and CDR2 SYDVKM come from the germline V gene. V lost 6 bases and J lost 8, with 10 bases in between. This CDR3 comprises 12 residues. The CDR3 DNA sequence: TGTGCCAGCAGCAGGGTACGGGAAAAACTGTTTTTT. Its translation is CASSRVREKLFF.

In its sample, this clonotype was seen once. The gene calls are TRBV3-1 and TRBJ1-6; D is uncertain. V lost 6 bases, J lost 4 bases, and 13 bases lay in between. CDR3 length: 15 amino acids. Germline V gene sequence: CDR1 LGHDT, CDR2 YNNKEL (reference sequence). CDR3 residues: CASRRVAGYNSPLHF. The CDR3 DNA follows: TGTGCCAGCAGGCGTGTGGCAGGTTATAATTCACCCCTCCACTTT.

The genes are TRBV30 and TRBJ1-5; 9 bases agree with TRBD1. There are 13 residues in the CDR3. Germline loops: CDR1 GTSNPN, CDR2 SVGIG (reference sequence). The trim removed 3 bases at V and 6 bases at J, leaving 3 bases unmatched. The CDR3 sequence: CAWRGQGTQPQHF. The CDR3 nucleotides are TGTGCCTGGAGGGGACAGGGAACTCAGCCCCAGCATTTT. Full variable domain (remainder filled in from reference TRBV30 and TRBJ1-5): SQTIHQWPATLVQPVGSPLSLECTVEGTSNPNLYWYRQAAGRGLQLLFYSVGIGQISSEVPQNLSASRPQDRQFILSSKKLLLSDSGFYLCAWRGQGTQPQHFGDGTRLSIL.

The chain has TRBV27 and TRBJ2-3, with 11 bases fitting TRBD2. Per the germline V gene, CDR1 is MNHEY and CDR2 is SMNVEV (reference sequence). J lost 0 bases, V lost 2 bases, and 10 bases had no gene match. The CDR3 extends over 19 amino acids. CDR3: CASSLMVLAGGPSTDTQYF. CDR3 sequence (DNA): TGTGCCAGCAGTTTAATGGTTCTAGCGGGAGGACCTAGCACAGATACGCAGTATTTT.

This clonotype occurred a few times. CDR3 in DNA: TGCAGTGCTAGAGTAGGGGCGGGGGCGAACGAGCAGTACTTC. Protein sequence: CSARVGAGANEQYF. The chain is built from TRBV20-1 and TRBJ2-7; tentative D call: TRBD2 (7 bases). The germline CDR1 and CDR2 sequences are DFQATT and SNEGSKA (reference sequence). The CDR3 has 14 residues. The ends were cut back, 1 base at V and 5 bases at J, with 15 bases in the middle.

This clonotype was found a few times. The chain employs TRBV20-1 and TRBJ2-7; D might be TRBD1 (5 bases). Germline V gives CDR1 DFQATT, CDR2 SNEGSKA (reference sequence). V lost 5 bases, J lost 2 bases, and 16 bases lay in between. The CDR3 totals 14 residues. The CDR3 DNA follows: TGCAGTGCTGAGAGAAAACAGGTGGCCTACGAGCAGTACTTC. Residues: CSAERKQVAYEQYF.

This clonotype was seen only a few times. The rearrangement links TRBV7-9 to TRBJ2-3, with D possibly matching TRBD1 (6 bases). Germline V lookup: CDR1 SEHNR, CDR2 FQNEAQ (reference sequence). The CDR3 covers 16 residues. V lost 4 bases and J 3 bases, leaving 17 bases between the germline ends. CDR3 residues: CASSSWGTLATDTQYF. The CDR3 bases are TGTGCCAGCAGCTCCTGGGGGACATTAGCGACAGATACGCAGTATTTT.

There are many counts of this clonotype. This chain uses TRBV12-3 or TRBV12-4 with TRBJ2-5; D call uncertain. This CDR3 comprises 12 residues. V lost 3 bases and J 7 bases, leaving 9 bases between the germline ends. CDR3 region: CASSLAEGTQYF. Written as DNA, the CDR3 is TGTGCCAGCAGTTTGGCCGAAGGGACCCAGTACTTC.

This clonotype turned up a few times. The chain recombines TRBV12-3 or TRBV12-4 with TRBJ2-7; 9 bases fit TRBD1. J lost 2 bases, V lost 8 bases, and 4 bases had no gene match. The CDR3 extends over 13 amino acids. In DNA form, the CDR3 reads TGTGCCAGCGGCGACAGGGGGACCTACGAGCAGTACTTC. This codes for CASGDRGTYEQYF.

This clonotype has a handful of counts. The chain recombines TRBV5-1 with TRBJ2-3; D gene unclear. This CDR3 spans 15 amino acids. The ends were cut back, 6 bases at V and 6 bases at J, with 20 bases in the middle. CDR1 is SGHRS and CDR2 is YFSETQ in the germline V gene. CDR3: CASNSPFRGFDTQYF. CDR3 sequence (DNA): TGCGCCAGCAACTCCCCCTTCCGAGGCTTCGATACGCAGTATTTT.

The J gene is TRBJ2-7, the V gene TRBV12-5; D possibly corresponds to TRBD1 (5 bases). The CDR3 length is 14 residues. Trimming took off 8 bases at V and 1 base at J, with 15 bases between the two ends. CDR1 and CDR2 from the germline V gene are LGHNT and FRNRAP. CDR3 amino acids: CASKTQGMSYEQYF. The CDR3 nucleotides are TGTGCTAGTAAAACCCAGGGCATGTCCTACGAGCAGTACTTC.

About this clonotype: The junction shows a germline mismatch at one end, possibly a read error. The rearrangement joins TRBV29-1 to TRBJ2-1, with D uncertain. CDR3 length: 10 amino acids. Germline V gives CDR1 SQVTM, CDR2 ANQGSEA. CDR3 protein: CSVFYSEQFF. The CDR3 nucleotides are TGCAGCGTCTTCTACAGTGAGCAGTTCTTC.

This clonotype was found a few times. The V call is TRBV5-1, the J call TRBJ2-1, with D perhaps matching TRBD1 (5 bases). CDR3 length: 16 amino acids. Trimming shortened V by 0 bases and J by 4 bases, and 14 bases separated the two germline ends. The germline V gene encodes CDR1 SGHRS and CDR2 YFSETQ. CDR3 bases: TGCGCCAGCAGCTTGGAAGTTGGACATCTTTACAATGAGCAGTTCTTC. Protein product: CASSLEVGHLYNEQFF. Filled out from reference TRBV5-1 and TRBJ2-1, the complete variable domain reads KAGVTQTPRYLIKTRGQQVTLSCSPISGHRSVSWYQQTPGQGLQFLFEYFSETQRNKGNFPGRFSGRQFSNSRSEMNVSTLELGDSALYLCASSLEVGHLYNEQFFGPGTRLTVL.

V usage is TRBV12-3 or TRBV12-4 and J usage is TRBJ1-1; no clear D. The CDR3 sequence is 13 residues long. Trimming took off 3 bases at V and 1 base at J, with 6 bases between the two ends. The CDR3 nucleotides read TGTGCCAGCAGTTTGAGTCCGAACACTGAAGCTTTCTTT. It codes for CASSLSPNTEAFF.

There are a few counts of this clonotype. The CDR3 coding sequence is TGTGCCAGCAGCAAGACTAGCGGGGCGAAAGATACGCAGTATTTT. Amino acids: CASSKTSGAKDTQYF. This chain joins TRBV7-9 and TRBJ2-3, with 11 bases lining up with TRBD2. Germline CDR1 is SEHNR and CDR2 is FQNEAQ (reference sequence). V dropped 5 bases and J dropped 5; count of bases not matched to a gene: 6. The CDR3 runs 15 residues.

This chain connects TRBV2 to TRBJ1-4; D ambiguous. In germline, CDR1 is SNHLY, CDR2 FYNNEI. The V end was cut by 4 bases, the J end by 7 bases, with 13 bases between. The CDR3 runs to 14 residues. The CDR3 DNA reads TGTGCCAGCAGTGGACATGGAGTAGGTGAAAAACTGTTTTTT. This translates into CASSGHGVGEKLFF. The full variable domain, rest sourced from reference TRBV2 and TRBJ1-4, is EPEVTQTPSHQVTQMGQEVILRCVPISNHLYFYWYRQILGQKVEFLVSFYNNEISEKSEIFDDQFSVERPDGSNFTLKIRSTKLEDSAMYFCASSGHGVGEKLFFGSGTQLSVL.

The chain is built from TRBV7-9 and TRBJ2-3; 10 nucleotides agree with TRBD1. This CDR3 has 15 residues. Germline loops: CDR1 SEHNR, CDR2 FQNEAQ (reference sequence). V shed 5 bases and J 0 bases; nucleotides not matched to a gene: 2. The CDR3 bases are TGTGCCAGCAGCGTGGGACAGGGGAGCACAGATACGCAGTATTTT. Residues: CASSVGQGSTDTQYF. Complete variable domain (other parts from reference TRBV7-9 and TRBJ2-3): DTGVSQNPRHKITKRGQNVTFRCDPISEHNRLYWYRQTLGQGPEFLTYFQNEAQLEKSRLLSDRFSAERPKGSFSTLEIQRTEQGDSAMYLCASSVGQGSTDTQYFGPGTRLTVL.

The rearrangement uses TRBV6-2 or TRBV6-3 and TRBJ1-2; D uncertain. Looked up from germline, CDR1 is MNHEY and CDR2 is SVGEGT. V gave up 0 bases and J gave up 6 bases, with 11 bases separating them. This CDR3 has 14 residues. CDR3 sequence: CASSYSPGMNGYTF. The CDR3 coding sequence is TGTGCCAGCAGTTACTCGCCCGGGATGAATGGCTACACCTTC.

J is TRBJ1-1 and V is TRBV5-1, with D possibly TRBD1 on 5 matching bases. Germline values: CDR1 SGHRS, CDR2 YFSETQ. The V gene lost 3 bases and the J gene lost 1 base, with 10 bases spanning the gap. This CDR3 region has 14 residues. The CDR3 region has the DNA TGCGCCAGCAGCTCAATGACAGAGAACACTGAAGCTTTCTTT. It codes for CASSSMTENTEAFF.

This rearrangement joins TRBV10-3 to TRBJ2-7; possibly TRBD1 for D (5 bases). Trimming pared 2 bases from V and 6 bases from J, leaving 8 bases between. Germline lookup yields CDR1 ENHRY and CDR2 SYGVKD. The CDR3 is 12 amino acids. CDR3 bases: TGTGCCATCAGTGAGAAAGGGGCCGAGCAGTACTTC. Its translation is CAISEKGAEQYF.